This TCR beta chain emerged from a study of graft-versus-host responses after intestinal transplantation (dated by TCRdb to about 2021). About the investigation overall: The transplants that recipients received were multivisceral, liver-intestinal, or isolated intestinal. Anti-thymocyte globulin induction was given to all recipients, followed by maintenance tacrolimus and steroids for around three years. Graft-versus-host and host-versus-graft alloreactive T cell clones were tracked in the graft, circulation and bone marrow after intestinal transplantation using bulk TCR-beta CDR3 sequencing. To identify alloreactive clones, pre-transplant mixed lymphocyte reaction products were sequenced and then compared with unstimulated pre-transplant donor and recipient T cells. The cohort enrolled 20 to 30 intestinal transplant recipients including one retransplant, and a few patients lacking pretransplant specimens were excluded. A peak of at least 4% donor T cells among recipient peripheral blood mononuclear cells was the definition used for donor T cell macrochimerism. Rather than going through the commercial service, samples from a few later patients were sequenced in-house on an Illumina MiSeq and processed with MiXCR. General conclusions and limits of the study: Patients with donor T cell macrochimerism had high GvH to HvG T cell clonal ratios in their allografts. GvH clones were detected in recipient bone marrow, and some appeared earlier in ileal mucosa or blood, consistent with an intestinal mucosal origin. Conclusions were limited by the relatively low number and heterogeneity of intestinal transplant patients. Early after transplant, peak levels of circulating GvH clones were associated with declines in HvG clones.

Concerning this clone: Its antigen remains undetermined. Base qualities are not at hand, and no much larger clone is one base apart.

The CDR3 contains 15 residues, cysteine and phenylalanine counted. Left in the record is the CDR3 DNA by itself, 45 bases read in frame from the first base. V gives up 2 bases and J gives up 8 bases, and the segment between their germline ends measures 13 bases. As encoded in the germline V gene (reference sequence), CDR1 is LNHNV while CDR2 is YYDKDF. The method behind the library was the immunoSEQ multiplex PCR assay. For most patients, genomic DNA was subjected to high-throughput TCR-beta CDR3 sequencing by Adaptive Biotechnologies. The original pipeline was this. TCR sequencing data for around 19 patients were retrieved from Adaptive's ImmunoSEQ software; three other patients were processed with MiXCR and VDJtools. CDR3 nucleotide sequences shared between donor and recipient were removed because the origin of such sequences could not be assigned. Alloreactive clones required at least 2-fold expansion over unstimulated cells and minimum CFSE-low frequency of 0.002% (template counts) or 0.001% (read counts). Clones detected in sequenced pre-transplant spleen, lymph node, or MLR CFSE-low populations of the donor or recipient were defined as mappable. Cumulative frequency of alloreactive clones was calculated as a percentage of all sequences weighted by copy number. TCRdb limited this immuneACCESS table to in-frame rearrangements with V and J called. A share of clones is missing; checked studies link under half to unresolved V genes, and the rest is unexplained. V, J and clone size reflect that table, while D and trimming were determined from the DNA. This sample is represented by almost 70,000 clones; just under 95% of them were singletons. The top ten clonotypes cover less than 8% of the sample.

After transplant, bone marrow was aspirated from the posterior iliac crest or from another site chosen by the physician. This sequence was found in a human patient who received an intestinal transplant, so some T cells may come from the graft donor. This sample comprised bone marrow, obtained approximately 700 days after intestinal transplantation. The chain was built from TRBV15 and TRBJ1-6, with the D gene not clear enough to name. The CDR3 loop reads CATSRLDTIDSPLHF. The nucleotides are TGTGCCACCAGCAGACTAGACACAATCGATTCACCCCTCCACTTT.